These 32 T cell receptor beta chains came from one sample sequenced in a study of blood T cell repertoires in COVID-19. The table came from immunoSEQ multiplex PCR; TCRdb's copy has only in-frame clones and leaves some out. Of some 130,000 clones listed, 75% to 90% are singletons. Sequencing was done on a sample of peripheral blood. These receptors originate from a man aged 70 or older with acute or convalescent COVID-19.

This clone was detected once. The chain uses TRBV28 and TRBJ1-1, with 9 positions matching TRBD1. Unmatched junction bases numbered 6, after V lost 3 bases and J lost 4 bases. CDR3 length: 15 residues. Germline V CDR1 and CDR2: MDHEN, SYDVKM. For the CDR3, the DNA is TGTGCCAGCAGTTTCCCCGGACAGGGGTTCACTGAAGCTTTCTTT. It specifies CASSFPGQGFTEAFF.

The chain has TRBV15 and TRBJ1-2; possible D gene TRBD1, 6 bases. CDR3 size: 14 residues. V gave up 0 bases and J gave up 4 bases, with 9 bases separating them. Germline V gives CDR1 LNHNV, CDR2 YYDKDF (reference sequence). CDR3 nucleotide sequence: TGTGCCACCAGCAGAGATGGCAGGGGCTATGGCTACACCTTC. Protein: CATSRDGRGYGYTF. The variable domain in full, completed from reference TRBV15 and TRBJ1-2, reads DAMVIQNPRYQVTQFGKPVTLSCSQTLNHNVMYWYQQKSSQAPKLLFHYYDKDFNNEADTPDNFQSRRPNTSFCFLDIRSPGLGDTAMYLCATSRDGRGYGYTFGSGTRLTVV.

The V gene is TRBV6-1, the J gene TRBJ1-5, with TRBD1 matching over 10 bases. CDR3 length: 20 amino acids. V dropped 2 bases and J dropped 0; count of bases not matched to a gene: 13. In germline, CDR1 is MNHNS, CDR2 SASEGT. Here the CDR3 reads CASSELWTGGLVGSNQPQHF. CDR3 DNA sequence: TGTGCCAGCAGTGAACTCTGGACAGGGGGTCTGGTAGGTAGCAATCAGCCCCAGCATTTT.

This chain links TRBV5-1 with TRBJ1-1, with TRBD1 as a possible D gene (5 bases). V lost 4 bases and J 0 bases, leaving 13 bases between the germline ends. CDR1 and CDR2 from the germline V gene are SGHRS and YFSETQ. The CDR3 length is 15 residues. The CDR3 spells CASSAGPTMNTEAFF. The CDR3 DNA reads as TGCGCCAGCAGCGCGGGACCGACCATGAACACTGAAGCTTTCTTT.

The table lists this clone with a few counts. The CDR3: CASSQDRGTEAFF. The CDR3 DNA reads as TGTGCCAGCAGCCAAGATAGGGGGACTGAAGCTTTCTTT. The chain employs TRBV3-1 (or the pseudogene TRBV3-2) and TRBJ1-1; a weak D match, TRBD1 (6 bases). Trimming cost V 0 bases and J 5 bases, with 7 bases left between them. The V gene's germline CDR1 is LGHDT and CDR2 YNNKEL (reference sequence). CDR3 size: 13 residues.

This clone was observed a few times. CDR3 residues: CASSYERDTEAFF. In DNA form, the CDR3 reads TGTGCCAGCAGTTATGAGAGGGACACTGAAGCTTTCTTT. The chain combines TRBV6-5 with TRBJ1-1; D gene unclear. This CDR3 has 13 residues. The V gene's germline CDR1 is MNHEY and CDR2 SVGAGI. Trimming stripped 3 bases from V and 3 bases from J, with 8 bases between.

The gene calls are TRBV7-3 and TRBJ1-2; D gene uncertain. Between the trimmed V and J ends, which lost 1 base and 8 bases, there was a span of 8 bases. This CDR3 region has 12 residues. CDR1 is SGHTA and CDR2 is FQGTGA in the germline V gene. The CDR3 is CASSLRGNGYTF. The CDR3 bases are TGTGCCAGCAGCTTAAGAGGGAACGGCTACACCTTC.

The chain employs TRBV7-9 and TRBJ2-5; 15 bases match TRBD2. Germline-derived CDR1 and CDR2 are SEHNR and FQNEAQ (reference sequence). The V gene end was trimmed by 6 bases and the J gene end by 2 bases; junction bases not matched to a gene: 4. This CDR3 region has 16 residues. The CDR3 sequence: CASSSGLAGGQETQYF. The CDR3 DNA sequence: TGTGCCAGCAGTTCGGGACTAGCGGGGGGTCAAGAGACCCAGTACTTC. Complete variable domain (other parts from reference TRBV7-9 and TRBJ2-5): DTGVSQNPRHKITKRGQNVTFRCDPISEHNRLYWYRQTLGQGPEFLTYFQNEAQLEKSRLLSDRFSAERPKGSFSTLEIQRTEQGDSAMYLCASSSGLAGGQETQYFGPGTRLLVL.

The CDR3 loop is CASSSSTRGTEAFF. DNA for the CDR3: TGTGCCAGCAGTTCCTCAACGCGGGGCACTGAAGCTTTCTTT. V gene TRBV27 combines with J gene TRBJ1-1; D gene unclear. Trimming stripped 4 bases from V and 4 bases from J, with 13 bases between. The germline V gene encodes CDR1 MNHEY and CDR2 SMNVEV (reference sequence). The CDR3 has 14 amino acids.

The V gene is TRBV5-1, the J gene TRBJ1-1, with 10 bases matching TRBD1. V dropped 6 bases and J dropped 5; count of bases not matched to a gene: 7. This CDR3 has 14 amino acids. The germline V gene has CDR1 SGHRS and CDR2 YFSETQ. CDR3 amino acids: CASKRVGQGTEAFF. CDR3 DNA: TGCGCCAGCAAGCGAGTGGGACAGGGGACTGAAGCTTTCTTT.

The chain employs TRBV9 and TRBJ1-1; 8 bases line up with TRBD1. Germline V CDR1 and CDR2: SGDLS, YYNGEE. V trimming: 5 bases; J trimming: 1 base; junction bases outside the gene matches: 7. The CDR3 extends over 15 amino acids. CDR3 DNA sequence: TGTGCCAGCAGTCCCGACAGGGGAGAGAACACTGAAGCTTTCTTT. It specifies CASSPDRGENTEAFF.

This rearrangement joins TRBV18 to TRBJ1-6, with D tentatively TRBD1 (5 bases). The length of the CDR3 is 16 residues. Germline V gene data show CDR1 as KGHSH and CDR2 as LQKENI. Trimming cost V 6 bases and J 8 bases, with 20 bases left between them. CDR3 loop: CASSRAQGGVYSPLHF. CDR3 sequence (DNA): TGTGCCAGCTCGCGGGCCCAGGGAGGGGTTTATTCACCCCTCCACTTT. The variable domain in full, with the rest retrieved from reference TRBV18 and TRBJ1-6, is NAGVMQNPRHLVRRRGQEARLRCSPMKGHSHVYWYRQLPEEGLKFMVYLQKENIIDESGMPKERFSAEFPKEGPSILRIQQVVRGDSAAYFCASSRAQGGVYSPLHFGNGTRLTVT.

This chain uses TRBV6-6 with TRBJ1-6; 8 nucleotides line up with TRBD1. Trimming removed 4 bases from V and 7 bases from J; junction bases left unmatched: 9. This CDR3 contains 16 residues. CDR1 and CDR2 from the germline V gene are MNHNY and SVGAGI (reference sequence). Written as DNA, the CDR3 is TGTGCCAGCAGTTTTAACCAGGGGGCGCGAAATTCACCCCTCCACTTT. Translated: CASSFNQGARNSPLHF.

The rearrangement links TRBV5-1 to TRBJ2-2; D perhaps matches TRBD1 (7 bases). Germline values: CDR1 SGHRS, CDR2 YFSETQ. Between the trimmed V and J ends, which lost 4 bases and 5 bases, there was a span of 18 bases. The CDR3 has 16 residues. The CDR3 DNA sequence: TGCGCCAGCAGCCCGGCCGTCCAGGGGGGAACCGGGGAGCTGTTTTTT. This codes for CASSPAVQGGTGELFF.

V is TRBV29-1 and J is TRBJ1-4; 9 positions agree with TRBD1. The germline gives CDR1 SQVTM, CDR2 ANQGSEA. The CDR3 sequence is 12 residues long. With 6 bases clipped from V and 13 bases from J, the junction kept 9 bases outside the gene matches. The CDR3, as DNA: TGCAGCGTCCTCTGGACAGGGGCCGGACTGTTTTTT. Translation: CSVLWTGAGLFF.

The CDR3 region is CASSLTSGNTGELFF. The CDR3 DNA is TGTGCCAGCAGCTTAACTAGCGGGAACACCGGGGAGCTGTTTTTT. V is TRBV5-5 and J is TRBJ2-2, with 8 bases fitting TRBD2. Trimming removed 2 bases from V and 1 base from J; junction bases left unmatched: 1. This CDR3 has 15 residues. Germline-derived CDR1 and CDR2 are SGHKS and YYEKEE (reference sequence).

This clone occurred once. The J gene is TRBJ2-3, the V gene TRBV7-9; TRBD2 matches 7 bases. There are 12 residues in the CDR3. After removal of 5 bases from V and 8 bases from J, the junction contained 4 bases not matched to a gene. Germline values: CDR1 SEHNR, CDR2 FQNEAQ (reference sequence). Here the CDR3 reads CASSLSSGTQYF. CDR3 coding DNA: TGTGCCAGCAGCCTCTCTAGCGGTACGCAGTATTTT.

This clone occurred a few times. This chain links TRBV6-2 or TRBV6-3 with TRBJ1-1; 7 positions match TRBD1. Trimming cost V 5 bases and J 6 bases; bases outside gene matches: 6. Germline loops: CDR1 MNHEY, CDR2 SVGEGT. This CDR3 has 13 amino acids. The CDR3 nucleotides read TGTGCCAGCAGTCCAAACCAGGGGGCTGAAGCTTTCTTT. Amino acids: CASSPNQGAEAFF.

This chain uses TRBV23-1 with TRBJ2-1; no reliable D call. TRBV23-1 is an ORF, and what it does is uncertain. V lost 3 bases, J lost 9 bases, and 9 bases lay in between. The CDR3 sequence is 12 residues long. The CDR3 loop is CASSHRPGEQFF. The CDR3 region has the DNA TGCGCCAGCAGTCACCGTCCGGGTGAGCAGTTCTTC.

The chain has TRBV5-4 and TRBJ1-1; TRBD1 matches at 8 bases. The CDR3 sequence is 16 residues long. CDR1 is SGHNT, CDR2 YYREEE, per germline (reference sequence). V lost 2 bases, J lost 4 bases, and 10 bases stayed unmatched. CDR3 bases: TGTGCCAGCAGCTTCTTCCAGGGGGCTGAGGGCACTGAAGCTTTCTTT. Protein sequence: CASSFFQGAEGTEAFF.

The rearrangement joins TRBV28 to TRBJ2-5; the D gene is possibly TRBD2 (5 bases). V was trimmed by 6 bases and J by 4 bases, leaving 21 bases between them. This CDR3 is 16 amino acids long. From germline, CDR1 is MDHEN and CDR2 SYDVKM. CDR3 sequence reads: CASSPPGAGPVETQYF. CDR3 in DNA: TGTGCCAGCAGCCCCCCCGGCGCGGGTCCAGTAGAGACCCAGTACTTC. Full variable domain (outside the CDR3, taken from reference TRBV28 and TRBJ2-5): DVKVTQSSRYLVKRTGEKVFLECVQDMDHENMFWYRQDPGLGLRLIYFSYDVKMKEKGDIPEGYSVSREKKERFSLILESASTNQTSMYLCASSPPGAGPVETQYFGPGTRLLVL.

The chain uses TRBV18 and TRBJ2-1; tentative D call: TRBD2 (7 bases). The CDR3 totals 16 residues. Germline CDR1 KGHSH, CDR2 LQKENI. The V end was cut by 0 bases, the J end by 4 bases, with 13 bases between. The CDR3 here is CASSPPGGGVYNEQFF. The DNA for the CDR3 is TGTGCCAGCTCACCACCGGGAGGGGGAGTGTACAATGAGCAGTTCTTC.

The V and J genes are TRBV2 and TRBJ2-7; 8 nucleotides line up with TRBD1. Looked up from germline, CDR1 is SNHLY and CDR2 is FYNNEI. J was trimmed by 3 bases and V by 8 bases; bases with no gene match: 9. This CDR3 comprises 14 residues. Written as DNA, the CDR3 is TGTGCCAGCCTTAGGCCCGACAGGGGCTACGAGCAGTACTTC. Its protein is CASLRPDRGYEQYF.

The chain couples TRBV10-3 to TRBJ1-1, with TRBD1 matching 9 bases. Germline V lookup: CDR1 ENHRY, CDR2 SYGVKD. CDR3 size: 13 residues. Unmatched junction bases numbered 6, after V lost 10 bases and J lost 3 bases. The CDR3 DNA reads as TGTGCCAGGAGGGACAGGGCGGACACTGAAGCTTTCTTT. The encoded protein is CARRDRADTEAFF.

The chain is built from TRBV19 and TRBJ1-2; no clear D gene. Germline CDR1 LNHDA, CDR2 SQIVND (reference sequence). There are 13 residues in the CDR3. The ends were cut back, 4 bases at V and 1 base at J, with 7 bases in the middle. CDR3 DNA sequence: TGTGCCAGTAGTAACGCCGGTAACTATGGCTACACCTTC. It specifies CASSNAGNYGYTF.

V gene TRBV7-8 combines with J gene TRBJ1-5; D may be TRBD1 (6 bases). The germline gives CDR1 SGHVS, CDR2 FQNEAQ. The CDR3 runs to 15 residues. V lost 5 bases, J lost 1 base, and 12 bases lay in between. The CDR3 protein is CASSDQGLSNQPQHF. In nucleotides, the CDR3 is TGTGCCAGCAGCGACCAGGGGTTGAGCAATCAGCCCCAGCATTTT.

This clone was seen a few times. V and J are TRBV11-2 and TRBJ1-6; D is ambiguous. This CDR3 is 14 amino acids long. Germline CDR1 reads SGHAT; CDR2 reads FQNNGV. Trimming pared 2 bases from V and 4 bases from J, leaving 6 bases between. CDR3 sequence (DNA): TGTGCCAGCAGCTTACCAGGTTATAATTCACCCCTCCACTTT. It specifies CASSLPGYNSPLHF. The full variable domain, rest sourced from reference TRBV11-2 and TRBJ1-6, is EAGVAQSPRYKIIEKRQSVAFWCNPISGHATLYWYQQILGQGPKLLIQFQNNGVVDDSQLPKDRFSAERLKGVDSTLKIQPAKLEDSAVYLCASSLPGYNSPLHFGNGTRLTVT.

The chain has TRBV6-4 and TRBJ1-2; the D gene is possibly TRBD1 (5 bases). Germline CDR1 reads MRHNA; CDR2 reads SNTAGT. V was pared by 6 bases and J by 3 bases, with 23 bases between. The CDR3 is made up of 17 amino acids. Here the CDR3 DNA reads TGTGCCAGCAGCCCACGGGCTGGGGGGGACTCCTACTATGGCTACACCTTC. Translated, it gives CASSPRAGGDSYYGYTF.

This clone was seen once. The rearrangement uses TRBV3-1 (or the pseudogene TRBV3-2) and TRBJ1-2, with 10 bases fitting TRBD1. The germline V gene has CDR1 LGHDT and CDR2 YNNKEL (reference sequence). CDR3 length: 15 amino acids. V trimming: 5 bases; J trimming: 4 bases; junction bases outside the gene matches: 7. CDR3 sequence reads: CASSTRRDRGYGYTF. The CDR3 DNA follows: TGTGCCAGCAGCACCCGACGGGACAGGGGCTATGGCTACACCTTC.

This chain joins TRBV5-1 and TRBJ2-7; D perhaps matches TRBD1 (5 bases). Germline V gene lookup returns CDR1 SGHRS and CDR2 YFSETQ. CDR3 length equals 13 residues. Trimming shortened V by 1 base and J by 2 bases, and 7 bases separated the two germline ends. CDR3 sequence: CASSLLGAYEQYF. The CDR3 nucleotides are TGCGCCAGCAGCTTGTTAGGGGCCTACGAGCAGTACTTC.

This clone was counted many times. The chain employs TRBV19 and TRBJ1-1; a weak D match, TRBD1 (5 bases). Trimming took 7 bases from V and 7 from J, leaving 19 bases between them. CDR3 length: 14 amino acids. Germline CDR1 and CDR2: LNHDA and SQIVND (reference sequence). The DNA for the CDR3 is TGTGCCAGTAAGGATCCAGGGTCGGTAGGTGAAGCTTTCTTT. It codes for CASKDPGSVGEAFF.

DNA of the CDR3: TGTGCCAGCAGCCTGGACAGGGATACGCAGTATTTT. This codes for CASSLDRDTQYF. The chain is built from TRBV5-4 and TRBJ2-3; 7 nucleotides match TRBD1. The J segment lost 6 bases and the V segment lost 4 bases, leaving 2 bases of the junction unmatched. The V gene's germline CDR1 is SGHNT and CDR2 YYREEE (reference sequence). CDR3 length: 12 residues.